This entry is about one T cell receptor (beta chain). The data are from a study of blood T cell repertoires in COVID-19. This CDR3 comprises 14 residues. Germline-derived CDR1 and CDR2 are SGHVS and FQNEAQ. V was shortened by 2 bases and J by 4 bases, with 11 bases between the two germline ends. Ages ranged from about 18 to 89 years, with residence in about two dozen US areas. Each participant's cohort was designated according to participant-reported clinical history. Cohort 3 recovery required two negative PCRs, clearance, or symptom resolution. As originally analysed: Amplification from reference gene primers served as the basis for estimated nucleated cell counts. The table came from immunoSEQ multiplex PCR; TCRdb's copy has only in-frame clones and leaves some out. V, J and clone size are taken as reported in that table, and D and trimming were inferred from the DNA itself. The table records 200,000 to 300,000 clones, around 88% of them present only once.

This clonotype originated in a woman between 50 and 59 years old who had recovered from COVID-19. The chain uses TRBV7-8 and TRBJ1-2; possible D gene TRBD1, 6 bases. Sequences were obtained from PBMCs or T cells enriched from blood (not recorded which). CDR3 bases: TGTGCCAGCAGCTTAAGACAGGATTTCTATGGCTACACCTTC. Translating gives CASSLRQDFYGYTF.